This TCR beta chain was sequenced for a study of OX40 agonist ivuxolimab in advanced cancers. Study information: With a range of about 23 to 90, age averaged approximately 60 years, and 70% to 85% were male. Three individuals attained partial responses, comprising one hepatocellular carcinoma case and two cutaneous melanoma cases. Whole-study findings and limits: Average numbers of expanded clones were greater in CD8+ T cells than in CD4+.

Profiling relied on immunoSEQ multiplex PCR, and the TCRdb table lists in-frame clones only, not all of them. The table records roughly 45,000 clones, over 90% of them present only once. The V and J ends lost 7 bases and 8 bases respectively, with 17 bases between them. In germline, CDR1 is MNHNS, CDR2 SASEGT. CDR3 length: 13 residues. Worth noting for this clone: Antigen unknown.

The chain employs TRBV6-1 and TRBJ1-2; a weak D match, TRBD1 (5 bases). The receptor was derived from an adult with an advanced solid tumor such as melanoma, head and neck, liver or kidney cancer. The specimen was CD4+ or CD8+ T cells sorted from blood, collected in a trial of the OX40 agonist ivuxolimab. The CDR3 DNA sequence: TGTGCCAGCACCCAACGTGGGGCGCAGGGCTACACCTTC. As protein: CASTQRGAQGYTF.